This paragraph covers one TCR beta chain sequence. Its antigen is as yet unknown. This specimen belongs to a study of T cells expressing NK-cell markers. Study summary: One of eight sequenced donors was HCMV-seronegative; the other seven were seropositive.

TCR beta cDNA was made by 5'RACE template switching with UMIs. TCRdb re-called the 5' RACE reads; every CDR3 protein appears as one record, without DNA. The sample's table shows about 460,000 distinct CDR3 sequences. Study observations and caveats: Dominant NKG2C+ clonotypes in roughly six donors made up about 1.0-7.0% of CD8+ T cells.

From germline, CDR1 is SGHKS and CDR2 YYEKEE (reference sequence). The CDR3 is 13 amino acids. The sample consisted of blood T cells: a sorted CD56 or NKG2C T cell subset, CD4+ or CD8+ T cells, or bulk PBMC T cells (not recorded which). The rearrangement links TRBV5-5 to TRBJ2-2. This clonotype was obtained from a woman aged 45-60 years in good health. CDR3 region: CASSLSPDGELFF.